Sequencing of this TCR beta chain was carried out in a study of T cell responses to AZD1222 COVID-19 vaccine. Notes on the study in general: Just 5 or 6 AZD1222 recipients tested seropositive at baseline. Most donors were white British and more were female, and clonal diversity was possibly underestimated.

Comment on this clone: The antigen is undetermined.

Trimming cost V 5 bases and J 1 base; bases outside gene matches: 3. The germline CDR1 and CDR2 sequences are MDHEN and SYDVKM. CDR3 length equals 15 residues. The table came from immunoSEQ multiplex PCR; TCRdb's copy has only in-frame clones and leaves some out. Here the sample spans about 45,000 clones, around 90% being singletons. J is TRBJ1-4 and V is TRBV28; TRBD1 matches at 8 bases. The material was peripheral blood, obtained 28 days after the second AZD1222 dose. This sequence originates from an adult who received the AZD1222 COVID-19 vaccine. CDR3 sequence: CASSTGGVTNEKLFF. The DNA of the CDR3 is TGTGCCAGCAGTACAGGGGGAGTAACTAATGAAAAACTGTTTTTT.